Shown below are 16 T cell receptor beta chains from a single sample sequenced in a study of shared clonotypes between healthy human individuals. This table comes from immunoSEQ multiplex PCR, and its TCRdb copy is limited to in-frame clones, with some not included. The sample contains approximately 810,000 clones, 90% to 95% of which appear only once. Naive-designated CD8 cells lacked CD45RO, were positively enriched for CCR7, and omitted terminally differentiated effector memory CD45RA+ cells. Sequenced sample: naive CD8+ T cells sorted from blood. The receptors originated from a man younger than 45 in good health.

V usage is TRBV7-9 and J usage is TRBJ2-7, with D uncertain. The CDR3 spans 15 residues. Per the germline V gene, CDR1 is SEHNR and CDR2 is FQNEAQ (reference sequence). With 3 bases removed from V and 3 bases from J, the gap between germline ends came to 15 bases. CDR3 bases: TGTGCCAGCAGCTTGGATGTGGGGTCCTACTACGAGCAGTACTTC. Translated, it gives CASSLDVGSYYEQYF.

The genes are TRBV5-1 and TRBJ2-5; the D is unclear. The CDR3 consists of 13 residues. V was shortened by 0 bases and J by 2 bases, with 5 bases between the two germline ends. Looked up from germline, CDR1 is SGHRS and CDR2 is YFSETQ. CDR3 amino acids: CASSLGWQETQYF. CDR3 sequence (DNA): TGCGCCAGCAGCTTGGGATGGCAAGAGACCCAGTACTTC.

The DNA for the CDR3 is TGCGCCAGCAGTAAACTAGCGGCCCTGGGCGCCGGGGAGCTGTTTTTT. The encoded protein is CASSKLAALGAGELFF. The chain recombines TRBV10-1 with TRBJ2-2; 8 bases are shared with TRBD2. Unmatched junction bases numbered 11, after V lost 5 bases and J lost 6 bases. Germline V gene lookup returns CDR1 WNHNN and CDR2 SYGVQD (reference sequence). CDR3 length equals 16 residues.

This sequence joins TRBV7-9 and TRBJ2-7; the D gene is possibly TRBD2 (6 bases). Trimming removed 10 bases from V and 4 bases from J, with 14 bases in between. The germline V gene encodes CDR1 SEHNR and CDR2 FQNEAQ (reference sequence). The CDR3 length is 12 residues. The CDR3 sequence: CATSLGGYEQYF. CDR3 sequence (DNA): TGTGCCACCTCCCTCGGGGGTTACGAGCAGTACTTC.

The V call is TRBV28, the J call TRBJ2-2, with no clear D. This CDR3 is 14 amino acids long. V was shortened by 2 bases and J by 1 base, with 5 bases between the two germline ends. CDR1 and CDR2 from the germline V gene are MDHEN and SYDVKM. The CDR3 region has the DNA TGTGCCAGCAGTTTAGTGGAGAACACCGGGGAGCTGTTTTTT. Its translation: CASSLVENTGELFF.

The gene calls are TRBV29-1 and TRBJ2-3; 7 bases align to TRBD2. CDR3 length: 14 residues. Per germline, CDR1 SQVTM and CDR2 ANQGSEA. The V and J ends lost 1 base and 2 bases, in that order; junction bases with no gene match: 3. CDR3 in DNA: TGCAGCGTTGAAGTTCGGGAGGTCACAGATACGCAGTATTTT. Protein sequence: CSVEVREVTDTQYF.

J is TRBJ2-1 and V is TRBV28, with 9 positions matching TRBD2. Trimming took 5 bases from V and 6 from J; bases not matched to a gene: 11. The V gene's germline CDR1 is MDHEN and CDR2 SYDVKM. The CDR3 has 16 amino acids. The CDR3 DNA reads TGTGCCAGCAGTGAACTAGCGGGCGTCCGTGGCAATGAGCAGTTCTTC. Translating gives CASSELAGVRGNEQFF.

This chain connects TRBV27 to TRBJ1-1; D uncertain. Trimming cost V 4 bases and J 3 bases, with 9 bases left between them. There are 13 residues in the CDR3. Germline CDR1 and CDR2: MNHEY and SMNVEV (reference sequence). CDR3 sequence: CASSSFIDTEAFF. CDR3 DNA: TGTGCCAGCAGTTCGTTTATTGACACTGAAGCTTTCTTT.

The chain employs TRBV7-8 and TRBJ2-3, with 12 bases identical to TRBD2. Germline CDR1 reads SGHVS; CDR2 reads FQNEAQ. The CDR3 is 16 residues long. The V and J ends lost 5 bases and 6 bases, in that order; junction bases with no gene match: 9. The CDR3 loop reads CASSPGLAGFGDTQYF. CDR3 bases: TGTGCCAGCAGCCCCGGACTAGCGGGGTTTGGGGATACGCAGTATTTT.

The chain carries TRBV19 and TRBJ2-7; D is undetermined. The CDR3 extends over 13 amino acids. V lost 1 base and J lost 6, with 10 bases in between. Looked up from germline, CDR1 is LNHDA and CDR2 is SQIVND (reference sequence). The CDR3 here is CASSIGGPGEQYF. The CDR3 DNA follows: TGTGCCAGTAGTATAGGAGGACCCGGCGAGCAGTACTTC.

V is TRBV11-2 and J is TRBJ2-1; 8 nucleotides agree with TRBD2. The germline V gene has CDR1 SGHAT and CDR2 FQNNGV. After removal of 7 bases from V and 6 bases from J, the junction contained 11 bases not matched to a gene. The CDR3 consists of 15 residues. The CDR3 loop reads CASTTGREGSNEQFF. CDR3 DNA: TGTGCCAGCACCACAGGCCGGGAGGGGAGCAATGAGCAGTTCTTC.

The rearrangement joins TRBV27 to TRBJ2-2, with 9 nucleotides matching TRBD2. The V gene's germline CDR1 is MNHEY and CDR2 SMNVEV (reference sequence). There are 15 residues in the CDR3. V dropped 2 bases and J dropped 5; count of bases not matched to a gene: 3. CDR3 loop: CASSLAGGRTGELFF. Here the CDR3 DNA reads TGTGCCAGCAGTTTAGCGGGAGGGCGGACCGGGGAGCTGTTTTTT.

This clone has just a few counts. V and J are TRBV30 and TRBJ1-2, with 9 bases lining up with TRBD1. CDR3 size: 15 residues. From germline, CDR1 is GTSNPN and CDR2 SVGIG (reference sequence). The J segment lost 3 bases and the V segment lost 2 bases, leaving 7 bases of the junction unmatched. The CDR3 region is CAWSIGTGYDYGYTF. CDR3 sequence (DNA): TGTGCCTGGAGTATCGGGACAGGGTACGACTATGGCTACACCTTC.

This clone was seen just once. The chain recombines TRBV27 with TRBJ2-1; D is possibly TRBD1 or TRBD2 (5 bases each). CDR1 MNHEY and CDR2 SMNVEV come from the germline V gene (reference sequence). The CDR3 runs to 13 residues. V was shortened by 9 bases and J by 4 bases, with 13 bases between the two germline ends. DNA of the CDR3: TGTGCCAGTCGGGACCTTATTTACAATGAGCAGTTCTTC. This encodes CASRDLIYNEQFF.

This chain links TRBV18 with TRBJ2-7, with TRBD2 matching 7 bases. This CDR3 is built from 14 residues. V was pared by 0 bases and J by 3 bases, with 2 bases of the junction left unmatched. Per germline, CDR1 KGHSH and CDR2 LQKENI. CDR3 loop: CASSPPGRGYEQYF. CDR3 nucleotide sequence: TGTGCCAGCTCACCACCGGGGAGGGGCTACGAGCAGTACTTC.

V usage is TRBV2 and J usage is TRBJ2-7, with TRBD2 matching 8 bases. Germline lookup yields CDR1 SNHLY and CDR2 FYNNEI. The J segment lost 2 bases and the V segment lost 6 bases, leaving 3 bases of the junction unmatched. This CDR3 comprises 13 residues. The CDR3 bases are TGTGCCAGCAGGGTCGGGAGGGCCTACGAGCAGTACTTC. Its protein is CASRVGRAYEQYF.